One sample yielded the 8 T cell receptor beta chains listed below, sequenced in a study of CD8+ T cells in alopecia areata. It was cDNA, reverse transcribed from extracted RNA, that served as the sequencing template. The protocol was immunoSEQ multiplex PCR, while the TCRdb copy is restricted to in-frame clones and leaves out a portion. The sample lists around 34,000 clones; approximately 52% were seen once. The sequencing input was NKG2D-high CD8+ T cells sorted from blood. These receptors came from a human donor with alopecia areata.

The chain recombines TRBV7-3 with TRBJ2-2; D is undetermined. Trimming left V 1 base short and J 6 bases short, with 3 bases between. This CDR3 contains 12 residues. Germline values: CDR1 SGHTA, CDR2 FQGTGA. CDR3 nucleotides: TGTGCCAGCAGCTTAATGGCCGGGGAGCTGTTTTTT. Its translation is CASSLMAGELFF.

In DNA form, the CDR3 reads TGCGCCAGCAGCCAAGAGGGGGCCCTCTACGAGCAGTACTTC. Protein: CASSQEGALYEQYF. The gene calls are TRBV4-1 and TRBJ2-7; maybe TRBD1 (6 bases). Trimming shortened V by 0 bases and J by 3 bases, and 9 bases separated the two germline ends. Per the germline V gene, CDR1 is MGHRA and CDR2 is YSYEKL. The CDR3 loop spans 14 amino acids.

The V gene is TRBV2, the J gene TRBJ2-7; D is uncertain. CDR1 SNHLY and CDR2 FYNNEI come from the germline V gene. V was shortened by 1 base and J by 2 bases, with 12 bases between the two germline ends. The CDR3 spans 15 residues. The CDR3 region has the DNA TGTGCCAGCAGTGAAGAACCCAGCGTCACCTACGAGCAGTACTTC. It encodes CASSEEPSVTYEQYF.

This clone showed up just a few times. The rearrangement joins TRBV7-9 to TRBJ1-6, with D perhaps matching TRBD1 (6 bases). Deletions cut 5 bases from V and 10 bases from J, with 21 bases between. CDR3 size: 16 residues. Germline V gene lookup returns CDR1 SEHNR and CDR2 FQNEAQ (reference sequence). The DNA of the CDR3 is TGTGCCAGCAGCCCAACCACCGGGACATATTCCTCACCCCTCCACTTT. As protein: CASSPTTGTYSSPLHF.

As to this clone: Additional DNA sequences in this sample encode the identical CDR3. The chain is built from TRBV6-5 and TRBJ1-5, with 10 bases that match TRBD1. Germline V gene lookup returns CDR1 MNHEY and CDR2 SVGAGI. This CDR3 has 16 residues. V was pared by 2 bases and J by 3 bases, with 4 bases of the junction left unmatched. This CDR3 is CASSYRDRGFNQPQHF. CDR3 DNA: TGTGCCAGCAGTTACCGGGACAGGGGATTCAATCAGCCCCAGCATTTT.

In DNA form, the CDR3 reads TGTGCCAGCAACTTTGGCAGAGACTACGAGCAGTACTTC. Translation gives CASNFGRDYEQYF. This chain connects TRBV7-9 to TRBJ2-5; no clear D. The J call could be wrong; TRBJ2-7 is a better fit for the DNA end. This CDR3 contains 13 residues. From germline, CDR1 is SEHNR and CDR2 FQNEAQ (reference sequence).

The V call is TRBV30, the J call TRBJ1-5; the D gene is possibly TRBD1 (5 bases). Trimming took off 0 bases at V and 3 bases at J, with 12 bases between the two ends. CDR1 is GTSNPN and CDR2 is SVGIG in the germline V gene (reference sequence). The CDR3 covers 15 residues. The CDR3 reads CAWSVGPRANQPQHF. CDR3 in DNA: TGTGCCTGGAGTGTGGGCCCCAGGGCCAATCAGCCCCAGCATTTT.

Worth noting for this clone: Other DNA variants within this sample encode the same CDR3. The chain combines TRBV7-2 with TRBJ2-7, with D uncertain. Between the trimmed V and J ends, which lost 5 bases and 5 bases, there was a span of 10 bases. The germline CDR1 and CDR2 sequences are SGHTA and FQGNSA. The CDR3 consists of 12 residues. Here the CDR3 reads CASSPRSHEQYF. CDR3 DNA sequence: TGTGCCAGCAGCCCTCGATCGCACGAGCAGTACTTC. Using reference TRBV7-2 and TRBJ2-7 for the parts outside the CDR3, the full variable domain is GAGVSQSPSNKVTEKGKDVELRCDPISGHTALYWYRQSLGQGLEFLIYFQGNSAPDKSGLPSDRFSAERTGGSVSTLTIQRTQQEDSAVYLCASSPRSHEQYFGPGTRLTVT.